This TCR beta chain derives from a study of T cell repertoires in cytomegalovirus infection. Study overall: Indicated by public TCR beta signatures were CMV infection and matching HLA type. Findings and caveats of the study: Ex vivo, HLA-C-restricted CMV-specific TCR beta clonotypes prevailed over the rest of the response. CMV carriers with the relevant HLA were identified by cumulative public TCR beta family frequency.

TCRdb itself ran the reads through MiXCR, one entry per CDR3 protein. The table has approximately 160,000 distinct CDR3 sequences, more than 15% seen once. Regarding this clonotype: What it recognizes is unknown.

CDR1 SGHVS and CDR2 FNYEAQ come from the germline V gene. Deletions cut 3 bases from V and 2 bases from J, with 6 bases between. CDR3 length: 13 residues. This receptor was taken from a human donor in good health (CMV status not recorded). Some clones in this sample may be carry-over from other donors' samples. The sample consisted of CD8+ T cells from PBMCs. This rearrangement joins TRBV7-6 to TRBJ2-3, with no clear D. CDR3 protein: CASSFIVTDTQYF. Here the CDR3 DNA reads TGTGCCAGCAGCTTCATTGTCACAGATACGCAGTATTTT. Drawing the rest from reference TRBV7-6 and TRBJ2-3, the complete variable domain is GAGVSQSPRYKVTKRGQDVALRCDPISGHVSLYWYRQALGQGPEFLTYFNYEAQQDKSGLPNDRFSAERPEGSISTLTIQRTEQRDSAMYRCASSFIVTDTQYFGPGTRLTVL.